What follows is one T cell receptor (beta chain) and its context. Its antigen remains unidentified. With 2 bases removed from V and 7 bases from J, the gap between germline ends came to 13 bases. The CDR3 covers 13 residues. Germline values: CDR1 SGHNT, CDR2 YYREEE (reference sequence). The investigators reverse transcribed all of the isolated RNA, so they sequenced expressed TCRB transcripts. About 3.6 million reads per sample on average were obtained from naive, central memory and regulatory T cell samples. Data came from immunoSEQ multiplex PCR; TCRdb stores just in-frame clones and leaves some out. The profile shows 850,000 to 900,000 clones, roughly a sixth of them singletons. These data come from a study of beta chain features in type 1 diabetes. Sorted CD4+ subsets: naive, central memory, regulatory, stem cell-like memory (CD45RO/CCR7/CD25/CD127/CD95/CD27 panel). Points from the study as a whole: cDNA sequencing could over-represent cells with high TCR expression.

Sequenced input: naive CD4+ T cells from blood. J is TRBJ2-7 and V is TRBV5-4; TRBD1 or TRBD2 may be the D gene (5 bases each). The TCR sequence derives from a woman younger than 35 in good health. Here the CDR3 DNA reads TGTGCCAGCAGCTTTGCCGGGACGGTAGAGCAGTACTTC. Translated, it gives CASSFAGTVEQYF.